This TCR beta chain was recovered during a study of PD-1 blockade in classical Hodgkin lymphoma. Study observations and caveats: Nothing has yet pinned down what causes the repertoire differences, possibly disease activity or prior therapy. Complete responders entered with baseline diversity on par with newly diagnosed patients, the results showed.

Of note for this clone: Its antigen is not identified.

Time point described: cycle 4 day 1 (C4D1), after five to seven weeks of nivolumab. Every single patient, without exception, relapsed after autologous stem cell transplantation, and brentuximab vedotin exposure varied. Germline-derived CDR1 and CDR2 are SGHAT and FQNNGV. The CDR3 length is 15 residues. Trimming removed 1 base at V and 0 bases at J, with 9 bases between. Method: immunoSEQ multiplex PCR; TCRdb's copy keeps in-frame clones and lacks some. Found here are around 9,700 clones, 82% of them singletons; the top ten hold about 42%. Sequences were derived from peripheral blood mononuclear cells (PBMCs), sampled before the fourth cycle of nivolumab. The chain links TRBV11-2 to TRBJ1-2; TRBD1 might be the D (5 bases). The clonotype was recovered from a human donor with classical Hodgkin lymphoma. Written as DNA, the CDR3 is TGTGCCAGCAGCTTAGCCGGGACCACTAACTATGGCTACACCTTC. Translation gives CASSLAGTTNYGYTF.